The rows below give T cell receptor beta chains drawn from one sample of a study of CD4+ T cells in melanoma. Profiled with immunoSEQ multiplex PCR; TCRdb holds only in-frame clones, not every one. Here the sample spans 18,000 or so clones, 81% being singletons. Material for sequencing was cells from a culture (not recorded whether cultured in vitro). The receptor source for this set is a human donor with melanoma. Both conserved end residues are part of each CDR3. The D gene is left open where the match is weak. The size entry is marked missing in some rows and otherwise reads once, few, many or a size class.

cdr3_aa: CASSLRGGASYGYTF
cdr3_nt: TGTGCCAGCAGTTTAAGAGGGGGGGCCTCCTATGGCTACACCTTC
clone_size: NA
j_call: TRBJ1-2
v_call: TRBV28
d_call: NA

cdr3_aa: CASSQDLRRTEAFF
cdr3_nt: TGTGCCAGCAGCCAAGATCTCCGACGGACTGAAGCTTTCTTT
clone_size: few
j_call: TRBJ1-1
v_call: TRBV14
d_call: NA

cdr3_aa: CASSKRTDLNYGYTF
cdr3_nt: TGTGCCAGCAGCAAAAGGACAGATTTAAACTATGGCTACACCTTC
clone_size: few
j_call: TRBJ1-2
v_call: TRBV13
d_call: NA

cdr3_aa: CASFGTGTNYEQYF
cdr3_nt: TGTGCCAGCTTCGGGACCGGGACTAACTACGAGCAGTACTTC
clone_size: NA
j_call: TRBJ2-7
v_call: TRBV6-1
d_call: TRBD2

cdr3_aa: CASKSSGNTIYF
cdr3_nt: TGTGCCAGCAAGTCCTCTGGAAACACCATATATTTT
clone_size: NA
j_call: TRBJ1-3
v_call: TRBV6-5
d_call: NA

cdr3_aa: CASSVFGGNTDTQYF
cdr3_nt: TGTGCCAGCAGCGTTTTTGGGGGGAACACAGATACGCAGTATTTT
clone_size: once
j_call: TRBJ2-3
v_call: TRBV9
d_call: NA

cdr3_aa: CASSLTPGTGPNEQFF
cdr3_nt: TGTGCCAGCAGCTTAACTCCCGGGACAGGCCCCAATGAGCAGTTCTTC
clone_size: few
j_call: TRBJ2-1
v_call: TRBV7-3
d_call: TRBD1

cdr3_aa: CASSQGNAGADTQYF
cdr3_nt: TGCGCCAGCAGCCAGGGCAACGCGGGAGCAGATACGCAGTATTTT
clone_size: NA
j_call: TRBJ2-3
v_call: TRBV4-1
d_call: TRBD2

cdr3_aa: CASSYPGLNTQYF
cdr3_nt: TGTGCCAGCAGTTACCCGGGTCTGAATACGCAGTATTTT
clone_size: NA
j_call: TRBJ2-3
v_call: TRBV6-5
d_call: NA

cdr3_aa: CASSYTLGSGAGELFF
cdr3_nt: TGTGCCAGCAGTTACACCCTGGGTTCGGGAGCCGGGGAGCTGTTTTTT
clone_size: NA
j_call: TRBJ2-2
v_call: TRBV6-6
d_call: NA

cdr3_aa: CASSSRWDSPLHF
cdr3_nt: TGTGCCAGCAGCTCTAGGTGGGATTCACCCCTCCACTTT
clone_size: few
j_call: TRBJ1-6
v_call: TRBV7-9
d_call: NA

cdr3_aa: CASSQLHPNYGYTF
cdr3_nt: TGTGCCAGCAGCCAACTACATCCTAACTATGGCTACACCTTC
clone_size: NA
j_call: TRBJ1-2
v_call: TRBV14
d_call: NA

cdr3_aa: CASSLILGDYGYTF
cdr3_nt: TGTGCCAGCAGCTTAATTTTGGGAGACTATGGCTACACCTTC
clone_size: NA
j_call: TRBJ1-2
v_call: TRBV7-3
d_call: NA

cdr3_aa: CASSVGQAYEQYF
cdr3_nt: TGTGCCAGCAGCGTGGGACAGGCCTACGAGCAGTACTTC
clone_size: medium-sized
j_call: TRBJ2-7
v_call: TRBV7-8
d_call: TRBD1

cdr3_aa: CASSQDPGSECEAKNSNQPQHF
cdr3_nt: TGTGCCAGCAGCCAAGATCCGGGGTCCGAATGTGAAGCCAAGAATAGCAATCAGCCCCAGCATTTT
clone_size: NA
j_call: TRBJ1-5
v_call: TRBV14
d_call: NA

cdr3_aa: CASSLSFDYGYTF
cdr3_nt: TGTGCCAGCAGCTTAAGTTTTGACTATGGCTACACCTTC
clone_size: NA
j_call: TRBJ1-2
v_call: TRBV11-2
d_call: NA

cdr3_aa: CASSYPGRAKGYTF
cdr3_nt: TGTGCCAGCAGCTATCCTGGCAGGGCTAAGGGCTACACCTTC
clone_size: NA
j_call: TRBJ1-2
v_call: TRBV5-5
d_call: NA

cdr3_aa: CASSVTMDRYYGEQYF
cdr3_nt: TGCGCCAGCAGCGTTACTATGGACAGGTACTACGGCGAGCAGTACTTC
clone_size: NA
j_call: TRBJ2-7
v_call: TRBV5-1
d_call: TRBD1

cdr3_aa: CASRRRQGGLAEAFF
cdr3_nt: TGTGCCAGCAGGCGGCGACAGGGAGGTCTGGCTGAAGCTTTCTTT
clone_size: NA
j_call: TRBJ1-1
v_call: TRBV2
d_call: TRBD1

cdr3_aa: CASSEQAGQPQHF
cdr3_nt: TGTGCCAGCAGCGAACAGGCGGGTCAGCCCCAGCATTTT
clone_size: NA
j_call: TRBJ1-5
v_call: TRBV7-8
d_call: NA

cdr3_aa: CASSLSPAGGQETQYF
cdr3_nt: TGTGCCAGCAGCTTGTCCCCAGCGGGGGGCCAAGAGACCCAGTACTTC
clone_size: NA
j_call: TRBJ2-5
v_call: TRBV5-4
d_call: TRBD2

cdr3_aa: CASSYRGLGGYTF
cdr3_nt: TGTGCCAGCAGCTACAGGGGGCTTGGTGGCTACACCTTC
clone_size: NA
j_call: TRBJ1-2
v_call: TRBV14
d_call: TRBD1

cdr3_aa: CASSLAGEKNSPLHF
cdr3_nt: TGCGCCAGCAGCTTGGCTGGAGAGAAAAATTCACCCCTCCACTTT
clone_size: once
j_call: TRBJ1-6
v_call: TRBV5-1
d_call: NA

cdr3_aa: CASSDARLTIRQNNQPQHF
cdr3_nt: TGTGCCAGCAGTGATGCGAGACTCACTATTAGACAGAACAATCAGCCCCAGCATTTT
clone_size: once
j_call: TRBJ1-5
v_call: TRBV6-1
d_call: NA

cdr3_aa: CASRLTGGKSPLHF
cdr3_nt: TGTGCCAGCAGATTGACAGGAGGTAAATCACCCCTCCACTTT
clone_size: NA
j_call: TRBJ1-6
v_call: TRBV5-5
d_call: NA

cdr3_aa: CASSPRGLAIKGTYEQYF
cdr3_nt: TGTGCCAGCAGTCCGAGGGGACTAGCGATAAAGGGAACCTACGAGCAGTACTTC
clone_size: NA
j_call: TRBJ2-7
v_call: TRBV2
d_call: TRBD2

cdr3_aa: CASSLSRGSWGYTF
cdr3_nt: TGTGCCAGCAGTCTGTCGAGGGGGTCTTGGGGCTACACCTTC
clone_size: NA
j_call: TRBJ1-2
v_call: TRBV6-5
d_call: NA

cdr3_aa: CASSPHHDVNYGYTF
cdr3_nt: TGTGCCAGCAGCCCCCATCATGATGTCAACTATGGCTACACCTTC
clone_size: NA
j_call: TRBJ1-2
v_call: TRBV9
d_call: NA

cdr3_aa: CASSLFFSETQYF
cdr3_nt: TGTGCCAGCAGCTTATTCTTCTCCGAGACCCAGTACTTC
clone_size: NA
j_call: TRBJ2-5
v_call: TRBV11-3
d_call: NA

cdr3_aa: CASSYSGGRYGYTF
cdr3_nt: TGTGCCAGCAGTTACTCAGGGGGACGCTATGGCTACACCTTC
clone_size: NA
j_call: TRBJ1-2
v_call: TRBV6-5
d_call: NA

cdr3_aa: CASSYSSGTGWDEQYF
cdr3_nt: TGTGCCAGCAGTTACTCGAGTGGGACAGGGTGGGACGAGCAGTACTTC
clone_size: NA
j_call: TRBJ2-7
v_call: TRBV6-7
d_call: TRBD1

cdr3_aa: CASRQRGHGTPQHF
cdr3_nt: TGTGCCAGCAGGCAAAGAGGGCATGGAACGCCCCAGCATTTT
clone_size: NA
j_call: TRBJ1-5
v_call: TRBV27
d_call: NA

cdr3_aa: CAWSVLSKSEAFF
cdr3_nt: TGTGCCTGGAGTGTTCTGTCAAAGTCTGAAGCTTTCTTT
clone_size: few
j_call: TRBJ1-1
v_call: TRBV30
d_call: NA

cdr3_aa: CASSQQGLGTQYF
cdr3_nt: TGTGCCAGCAGCCAACAGGGACTGGGGACCCAGTACTTC
clone_size: NA
j_call: TRBJ2-5
v_call: TRBV7-8
d_call: NA

cdr3_aa: CASSLQGDATNEKLFF
cdr3_nt: TGCGCCAGCAGCTTACAGGGGGACGCAACTAATGAAAAACTGTTTTTT
clone_size: NA
j_call: TRBJ1-4
v_call: TRBV5-1
d_call: TRBD1

cdr3_aa: CASSHHAFDAREANEKLFF
cdr3_nt: TGCGCCAGCAGCCATCACGCCTTTGACGCGAGGGAGGCAAATGAAAAACTGTTTTTT
clone_size: NA
j_call: TRBJ1-4
v_call: TRBV4-1
d_call: NA

cdr3_aa: CASSLGGGGEQFF
cdr3_nt: TGCGCCAGCAGCTTGGGGGGGGGAGGCGAGCAGTTCTTC
clone_size: NA
j_call: TRBJ2-1
v_call: TRBV5-1
d_call: TRBD2